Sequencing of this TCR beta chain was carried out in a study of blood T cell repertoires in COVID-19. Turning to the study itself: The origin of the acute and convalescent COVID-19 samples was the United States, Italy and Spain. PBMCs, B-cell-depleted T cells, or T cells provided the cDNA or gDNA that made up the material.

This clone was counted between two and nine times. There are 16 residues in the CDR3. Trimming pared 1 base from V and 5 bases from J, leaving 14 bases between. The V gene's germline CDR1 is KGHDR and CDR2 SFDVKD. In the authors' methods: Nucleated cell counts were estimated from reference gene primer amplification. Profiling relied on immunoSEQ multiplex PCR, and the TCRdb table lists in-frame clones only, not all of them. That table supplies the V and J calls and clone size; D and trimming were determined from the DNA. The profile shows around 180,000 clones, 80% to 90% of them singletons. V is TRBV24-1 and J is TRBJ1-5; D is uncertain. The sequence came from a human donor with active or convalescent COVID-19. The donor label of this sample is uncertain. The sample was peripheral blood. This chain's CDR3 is CATSDFGSDEDQPQHF. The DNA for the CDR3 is TGTGCCACCAGTGATTTCGGCAGTGATGAGGATCAGCCCCAGCATTTT.